The source of this T cell receptor (beta chain) is a study of blood T cell repertoires in COVID-19. Study details: From T cells, B-cell-depleted T cells, or PBMCs came the material, which was cDNA or gDNA.

Looked up from germline, CDR1 is GTSNPN and CDR2 is SVGIG (reference sequence). The germline V and J ends were trimmed by 2 bases and 2 bases, with 13 bases remaining between them. The CDR3 loop spans 15 amino acids. Original analysis: The authors estimated nucleated cell counts from reference gene primer amplification. This table comes from immunoSEQ multiplex PCR, and its TCRdb copy is limited to in-frame clones, with some not included. V, J and clone size derive from that table, while D and trimming were established from the DNA sequence. The sample lists some 500,000 clones, 85% to 90% occurring once. Followed longitudinally, the Seattle patients had been enrolled during active infection.

Sequencing used peripheral blood. The chain couples TRBV30 to TRBJ1-3; perhaps TRBD1 as D (6 bases). The receptor's source is a woman in her forties or fifties with COVID-19, enrolled during active disease. This CDR3 reads CAWSLGRGAGNTIYF. CDR3 DNA sequence: TGTGCCTGGAGTTTAGGCAGGGGTGCTGGAAACACCATATATTTT.